This section outlines one T cell receptor (beta chain) sequence together with its context. Its antigen remains undetermined. No qualities accompany the bases; no much larger clone lies one base away. The source of the sample is a study of blood T cell repertoires in COVID-19 (dated by TCRdb to the early 2020s). For the wider study: The collaborator samples originated in the United States, Italy and Spain and spanned the acute and convalescent phases of COVID-19. The prospective study material was composed of cDNA or gDNA derived from T cells, B-cell-depleted T cells, or PBMCs. The dataset comprised deeply sampled blood TCRbeta repertoires from subjects exposed to, actively infected with, or recovered from COVID-19. The repertoires were released in a freely available public database intended as a resource for research on the immune response to SARS-CoV-2. Samples were obtained from the ongoing ImmuneRACE study (first 160 participants) and from over 1,000 subjects provided by 6 global collaborators. A de-identified subject ID, COVID-19 status, age in years and sex were almost always included in the sample metadata. HLA class I and class II types, where available, came from metadata supplied by the sample provider rather than from assay-based typing.

Each collaborating institution followed its own protocols to collect whole blood in K2EDTA tubes. Collaborator samples were shipped for TCRbeta analysis as frozen whole blood, isolated PBMCs, or DNA extracted from either sample type. On the study overall, not on this receptor specifically: The quantity of clinical and demographic metadata differed by source and by participant and was supplied without curation.

TCRbeta CDR3 regions were amplified from genomic DNA by means of the immunoSEQ Assay, a bias-controlled multiplex PCR. In the original analysis: The number of nucleated cells in each sample was estimated by amplification of reference gene primers within the assay. To quantify the absolute abundance of each unique TCRbeta CDR3 rearrangement, sequence reads were collapsed and filtered. Productive Simpson clonality was computed per sample as the square root of Simpson's diversity index over productive rearrangements. TCRdb holds this immuneACCESS table with in-frame rearrangements only. Some clones are missing; in checked studies, unresolved V genes explain under half, and the rest has no known cause. The V and J calls and the clone size are those of that table, but D and trimming were determined from the DNA. The sample includes around 380,000 clones, with over 65% observed a single time. The ten largest clones take up roughly 1.1% of the sample.

Measured from the cysteine to the phenylalanine, the CDR3 is 11 residues long. Just the 33-base CDR3 DNA is kept, in frame starting at base 1. V is shortened by 5 bases, J by 9 bases, and the region joining them spans 11 bases. Rearrangement joined TRBV12-3 or TRBV12-4 to TRBJ2-7, with TRBD1 tentatively as D gene (5 bases match). Sequencing used peripheral blood. The sequence was obtained from a human donor with acute or convalescent COVID-19. The donor label of this sample is uncertain. The DNA sequence reads TGTGCCAGCAGTCCCCAGGGTCGGCAGTACTTC. The resulting protein is CASSPQGRQYF.